This TCR beta chain comes out of a study of blood T cell repertoires in COVID-19. In the study overall: Samples came from the United States, Italy and Spain, spanning acute and convalescent COVID-19. From T cells, B-cell-depleted T cells, or PBMCs came the material, which was cDNA or gDNA.

Unmatched junction bases numbered 6, after V lost 0 bases and J lost 9 bases. CDR1 SGHRS and CDR2 YFSETQ come from the germline V gene. This CDR3 region has 15 residues. How the authors handled the data: Reference gene primer amplification yielded estimated nucleated cell counts. Clones were sequenced by immunoSEQ multiplex PCR, and TCRdb holds only the in-frame ones, with some missing. From that table come the V and J calls and clone size; the DNA was used to work out D and trimming. Here the sample spans about 190,000 clones, 70% to 90% being singletons. The sequence was obtained from a young man with acute or convalescent COVID-19. The V call is TRBV5-1, the J call TRBJ2-1; 10 bases line up with TRBD2. The sample taken for sequencing was peripheral blood. CDR3 sequence (DNA): TGCGCCAGCAGCTTGGGTCTAGCGGGAGCTACTGAGCAGTTCTTC. This encodes CASSLGLAGATEQFF.